This TCR beta chain is from a study of vaccination effects on CD4 cells after COVID-19. Study in general: The participants, recipients of two vaccine doses, got either BNT162b2 or mRNA-1273.

A word on this clone: As yet, its antigen is unknown.

Germline V gene lookup returns CDR1 LGHDT and CDR2 YNNKEL (reference sequence). The CDR3 is 16 amino acids. The V gene lost 1 base and the J gene lost 3 bases, with 14 bases spanning the gap. Expansion of antigen-specific CD4+ T cells with viral peptide pools was carried out by the ViraFEST assay before sequencing. With approximately ten days of culture completed, CD4+ T cells were isolated. Vaccinated participants had no history of SARS-CoV-2 infection and tested negative for nucleocapsid antibodies. A few million PBMC were seeded per well and grown in the presence of roughly 9.3 IU/ml IL-2 and 8.5 to 10 ug/ml peptides. Cultures got half-medium changes with IL-2 on days 3 and 7. TCRdb's copy holds only in-frame clones and misses some; the assay was immunoSEQ multiplex PCR. The sample lists 73,000 or so clones; around 79% were seen once.

The sequence came from a human donor who received a COVID-19 vaccine. The sample in question was CD4+ T cells from PBMCs cultured with SARS-CoV-2 spike peptides, obtained before COVID-19 vaccination. V is TRBV3-1 (or the pseudogene TRBV3-2) and J is TRBJ2-3; D is perhaps TRBD1 or TRBD2 (5 bases each). As DNA, the CDR3 is TGTGCCAGCAGCCAAGTATCGGGGCGGATGACAGATACGCAGTATTTT. Protein: CASSQVSGRMTDTQYF.